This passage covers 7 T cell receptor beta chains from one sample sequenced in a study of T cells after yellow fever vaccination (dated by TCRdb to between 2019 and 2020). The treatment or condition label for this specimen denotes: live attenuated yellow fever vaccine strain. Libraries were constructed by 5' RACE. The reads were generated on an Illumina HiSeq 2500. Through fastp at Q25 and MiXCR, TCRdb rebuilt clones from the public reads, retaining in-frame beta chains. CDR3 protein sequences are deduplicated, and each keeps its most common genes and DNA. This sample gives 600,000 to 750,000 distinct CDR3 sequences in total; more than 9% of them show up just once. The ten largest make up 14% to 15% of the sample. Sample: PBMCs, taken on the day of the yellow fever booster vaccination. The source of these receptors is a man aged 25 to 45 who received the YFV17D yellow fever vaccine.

The CDR3 nucleotides read TGCGCCAGCAGCTTGAACGGGGACACCGGGGAGCTGTTTTTT. It encodes CASSLNGDTGELFF. V and J are TRBV5-1 and TRBJ2-2; tentatively, D is TRBD2 (5 bases). Between the trimmed V and J ends, which lost 1 base and 3 bases, there was a span of 7 bases. The CDR3 spans 14 residues. Germline V gene lookup returns CDR1 SGHRS and CDR2 YFSETQ.

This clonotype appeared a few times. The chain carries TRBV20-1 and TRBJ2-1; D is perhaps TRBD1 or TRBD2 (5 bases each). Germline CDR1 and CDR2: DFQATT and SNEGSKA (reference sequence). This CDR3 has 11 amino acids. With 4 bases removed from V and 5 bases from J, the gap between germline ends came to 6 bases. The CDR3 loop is CSAMGDNEQFF. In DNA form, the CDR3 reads TGCAGTGCTATGGGGGACAATGAGCAGTTCTTC.

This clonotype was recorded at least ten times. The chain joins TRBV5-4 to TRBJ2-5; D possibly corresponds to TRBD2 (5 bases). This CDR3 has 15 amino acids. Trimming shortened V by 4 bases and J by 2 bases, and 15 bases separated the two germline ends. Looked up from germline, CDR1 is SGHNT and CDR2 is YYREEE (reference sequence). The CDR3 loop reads CASSPTGKRQETQYF. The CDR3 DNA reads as TGTGCCAGCAGCCCTACCGGGAAAAGACAAGAGACCCAGTACTTC.

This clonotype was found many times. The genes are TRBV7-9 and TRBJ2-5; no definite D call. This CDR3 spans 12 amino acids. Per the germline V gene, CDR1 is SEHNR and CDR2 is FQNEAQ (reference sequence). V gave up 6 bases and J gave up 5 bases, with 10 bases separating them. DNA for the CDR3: TGTGCCAGCAGTTCTACTACGGAGACCCAGTACTTC. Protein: CASSSTTETQYF.

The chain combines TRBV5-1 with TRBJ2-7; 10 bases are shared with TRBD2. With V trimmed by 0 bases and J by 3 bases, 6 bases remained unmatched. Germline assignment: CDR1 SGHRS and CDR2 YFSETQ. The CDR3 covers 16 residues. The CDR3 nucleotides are TGCGCCAGCAGCTTGGCCCTTAGGACTAGCGGCTACGAGCAGTACTTC. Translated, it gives CASSLALRTSGYEQYF.

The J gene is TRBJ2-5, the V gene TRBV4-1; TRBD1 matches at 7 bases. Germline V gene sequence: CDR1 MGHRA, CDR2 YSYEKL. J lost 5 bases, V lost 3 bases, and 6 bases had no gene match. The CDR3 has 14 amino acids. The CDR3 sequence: CASSQIQGPETQYF. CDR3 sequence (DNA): TGCGCCAGCAGCCAGATACAGGGGCCCGAGACCCAGTACTTC.

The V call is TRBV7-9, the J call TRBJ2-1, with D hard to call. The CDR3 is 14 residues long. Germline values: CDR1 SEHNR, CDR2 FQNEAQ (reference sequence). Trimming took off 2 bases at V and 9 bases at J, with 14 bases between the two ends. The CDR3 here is CASSLLAGVFEQFF. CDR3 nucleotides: TGTGCCAGCAGCTTACTGGCAGGCGTATTTGAGCAGTTCTTC.